Shown below are 22 T cell receptor beta chains from a single sample sequenced in a study of blood T cell repertoires in COVID-19. This table comes from immunoSEQ multiplex PCR, and its TCRdb copy is limited to in-frame clones, with some not included. The sample has roughly 250,000 clones, around 87% seen once. Sequencing was performed on PBMCs or T cells enriched from blood (not recorded which). The source is a woman in her fifties or sixties who had recovered from COVID-19.

V gene TRBV6-2 or TRBV6-3 combines with J gene TRBJ1-5, with 10 bases that match TRBD1. This CDR3 comprises 16 residues. V gave up 5 bases and J gave up 1 base; unmatched junction bases: 5. Germline V gene lookup returns CDR1 MNHEY and CDR2 SVGEGT. The CDR3 bases are TGTGCCAGCAGTCCCGGGACAGGGGTCAGCAATCAGCCCCAGCATTTT. Its protein is CASSPGTGVSNQPQHF.

V and J are TRBV6-4 and TRBJ2-1; 10 bases agree with TRBD2. Germline-derived CDR1 and CDR2 are MRHNA and SNTAGT. V gave up 5 bases and J gave up 5 bases; unmatched junction bases: 6. The CDR3 consists of 15 residues. CDR3 DNA: TGTGCCAGCAGTCCCGGGACTAGCGCAAACAATGAGCAGTTCTTC. Translating it yields CASSPGTSANNEQFF.

The rearrangement uses TRBV21-1 and TRBJ1-2; the DNA was not compared with TRBD1, the D call given in the table. TRBV21-1 is a recognized pseudogene. This CDR3 is 19 amino acids long. CDR3 DNA sequence: TGTGCCAGCAGCCGCAAAGAGAGCCTAAGGACAGGGGGTGGGTATGGCTACACCTTC. This gives the protein CASSRKESLRTGGGYGYTF.

CDR3 residues: CASSRGTGSTGELFF. In DNA form, the CDR3 reads TGTGCCAGCAGCCGGGGGACAGGGAGCACCGGGGAGCTGTTTTTT. The V and J genes are TRBV13 and TRBJ2-2; TRBD1 aligns across 9 bases. The CDR3 consists of 15 residues. The V gene's germline CDR1 is PRHDT and CDR2 FYEKMQ (reference sequence). The trim removed 5 bases at V and 4 bases at J, leaving 5 bases unmatched.

This clone occurred once. The chain recombines TRBV7-6 with TRBJ2-5; D may be TRBD2 (5 bases). Germline CDR1 and CDR2: SGHVS and FNYEAQ. Trimming stripped 0 bases from V and 0 bases from J, with 8 bases between. The CDR3 is 15 residues long. The CDR3 nucleotides read TGTGCCAGCAGCTTAGCACCTAGCTACCAAGAGACCCAGTACTTC. It specifies CASSLAPSYQETQYF.

J is TRBJ1-1 and V is TRBV5-1; D ambiguous. Germline V gene data show CDR1 as SGHRS and CDR2 as YFSETQ. V was trimmed by 0 bases and J by 5 bases, leaving 14 bases between them. This CDR3 comprises 15 residues. The CDR3 nucleotides read TGCGCCAGCAGCTTGGAGTATCGGGGAACGACTGAAGCTTTCTTT. Translated: CASSLEYRGTTEAFF.

The J gene is TRBJ2-7, the V gene TRBV27; possibly TRBD1 for D (5 bases). The CDR3 spans 15 residues. Germline V lookup: CDR1 MNHEY, CDR2 SMNVEV (reference sequence). The V end was cut by 1 base, the J end by 4 bases, with 14 bases between. The CDR3: CASSLYGQGNYEQYF. In DNA, the CDR3 is TGTGCCAGCAGTTTATACGGACAAGGGAATTACGAGCAGTACTTC.

This clone was found once. This chain uses TRBV28 with TRBJ1-2; no definite D call. The CDR3 covers 20 residues. Germline loops: CDR1 MDHEN, CDR2 SYDVKM. V lost 8 bases to trimming and J lost 0 bases, with 31 bases between them. This chain's CDR3 is CASRHGPLEAAYRANYGYTF. The CDR3 coding sequence is TGTGCCAGCCGGCACGGCCCATTGGAGGCAGCCTACCGAGCTAACTATGGCTACACCTTC.

The gene calls are TRBV5-1 and TRBJ1-4; TRBD1 matches at 10 bases. The V gene's germline CDR1 is SGHRS and CDR2 YFSETQ. The CDR3 covers 15 residues. V lost 3 bases to trimming and J lost 11 bases; unmatched junction nucleotides: 10. CDR3 residues: CASSSVGDRGQKLFF. The DNA for the CDR3 is TGCGCCAGCAGCTCGGTAGGGGACAGGGGTCAGAAACTGTTTTTT.

This clone was recorded many times. Within the sample, other DNA sequences also encode this same CDR3. The CDR3 loop reads CASSRTVNTEAFF. CDR3 DNA: TGTGCCAGCAGTAGGACAGTGAACACTGAAGCTTTCTTT. V and J are TRBV12-3 or TRBV12-4 and TRBJ1-1, with TRBD1 as a possible D gene (6 bases). This CDR3 spans 13 amino acids. Trimming shortened V by 5 bases and J by 0 bases, and 7 bases separated the two germline ends.

This chain connects TRBV5-1 to TRBJ1-4, with 7 bases aligning to TRBD1. The CDR3 spans 14 residues. V dropped 6 bases and J dropped 5; count of bases not matched to a gene: 7. Germline V gives CDR1 SGHRS, CDR2 YFSETQ. The CDR3 sequence: CASKQGRTNEKLFF. CDR3 nucleotide sequence: TGCGCCAGCAAACAGGGGAGAACCAATGAAAAACTGTTTTTT.

The chain uses TRBV18 and TRBJ2-2; the match to TRBD1 covers 7 bases. The V segment lost 1 base and the J segment 0 bases; nucleotides outside the gene matches: 2. The CDR3 spans 16 residues. CDR1 and CDR2 (germline): KGHSH, LQKENI. CDR3: CASSPRTGPNTGELFF. The CDR3 DNA reads as TGTGCCAGCTCACCACGGACAGGCCCGAACACCGGGGAGCTGTTTTTT.

This clone was observed a single time. The chain has TRBV27 and TRBJ2-2; 8 bases fit TRBD1. This CDR3 contains 15 residues. V lost 6 bases, J lost 7 bases, and 10 bases stayed unmatched. The germline V gene encodes CDR1 MNHEY and CDR2 SMNVEV (reference sequence). The CDR3 nucleotides read TGTGCCAGCAGCCGGCCCCGGACAGGGAACGGGGAGCTGTTTTTT. It yields the protein CASSRPRTGNGELFF.

The V call is TRBV2, the J call TRBJ1-6; 8 bases are shared with TRBD1. V lost 10 bases to trimming and J lost 0 bases; unmatched junction nucleotides: 14. The CDR3 loop spans 18 amino acids. Germline CDR1 reads SNHLY; CDR2 reads FYNNEI. Here the CDR3 reads CAIQGGTGGSSYNSPLHF. The CDR3 coding sequence is TGTGCCATCCAAGGAGGGACAGGCGGGAGCTCCTATAATTCACCCCTCCACTTT.

DNA for the CDR3: TGTGCCAGCACCAATGACAGGGTCACCGGGGAGCTGTTTTTT. Its protein product is CASTNDRVTGELFF. The genes are TRBV7-9 and TRBJ2-2, with 7 positions matching TRBD1. Trimming at V came to 7 bases and at J to 4 bases, leaving 6 bases not matched to a gene. The V gene's germline CDR1 is SEHNR and CDR2 FQNEAQ (reference sequence). This CDR3 contains 14 residues.

This clone was recorded once. The chain is built from TRBV28 and TRBJ1-1, with D uncertain. Trimming took 4 bases from V and 1 from J, leaving 7 bases between them. CDR1 MDHEN and CDR2 SYDVKM come from the germline V gene. The CDR3 consists of 13 residues. The CDR3 DNA is TGTGCCAGCAGTTCCCAGGAGAACACTGAAGCTTTCTTT. Protein sequence: CASSSQENTEAFF.

This chain connects TRBV10-3 to TRBJ2-1; tentatively, D is TRBD2 (6 bases). CDR1 and CDR2 from the germline V gene are ENHRY and SYGVKD. V lost 3 bases and J 4 bases, leaving 13 bases between the germline ends. This CDR3 has 15 residues. CDR3 region: CAISDGEAGYNEQFF. The CDR3 DNA reads as TGTGCCATCAGTGACGGGGAGGCGGGGTACAATGAGCAGTTCTTC.

The rearrangement joins TRBV9 to TRBJ1-4; tentatively, D is TRBD1 (5 bases). Germline values: CDR1 SGDLS, CDR2 YYNGEE. CDR3 length: 16 amino acids. The V and J ends lost 3 bases and 3 bases respectively, with 15 bases between them. Here the CDR3 reads CASSGLQGQANEKLFF. Written as DNA, the CDR3 is TGTGCCAGCAGCGGACTTCAGGGTCAAGCTAATGAAAAACTGTTTTTT.

The chain combines TRBV15 with TRBJ2-7, with 7 bases aligning to TRBD1. The length of the CDR3 is 15 residues. The J segment lost 7 bases and the V segment lost 1 base, leaving 10 bases of the junction unmatched. Per germline, CDR1 LNHNV and CDR2 YYDKDF (reference sequence). The CDR3 protein is CATSRGGTALGEQYF. CDR3 DNA: TGTGCCACCAGCAGAGGGGGGACAGCCTTAGGGGAGCAGTACTTC.

This chain links TRBV7-9 with TRBJ1-1; tentatively, D is TRBD1 (5 bases). In germline, CDR1 is SEHNR, CDR2 FQNEAQ (reference sequence). V gave up 0 bases and J gave up 1 base, with 12 bases separating them. The CDR3 has 16 amino acids. The CDR3, as DNA: TGTGCCAGCAGCTTAGCGGGCTCAGGGCAGAACACTGAAGCTTTCTTT. It encodes CASSLAGSGQNTEAFF.

The chain joins TRBV29-1 to TRBJ2-1; D call uncertain. From germline, CDR1 is SQVTM and CDR2 ANQGSEA. This CDR3 is built from 13 residues. Trimming pared 6 bases from V and 1 base from J, leaving 10 bases between. The DNA for the CDR3 is TGCAGCGTAGGAGACGGGTCCTACAATGAGCAGTTCTTC. This codes for CSVGDGSYNEQFF.

The rearrangement uses TRBV27 and TRBJ2-1, with TRBD2 matching over 9 bases. Trimming took 3 bases from V and 2 from J; bases not matched to a gene: 5. This CDR3 contains 16 residues. CDR1 and CDR2 (germline): MNHEY, SMNVEV (reference sequence). The DNA for the CDR3 is TGTGCCAGCAGTTTTATAGCGGGAGTCGCCTACAATGAGCAGTTCTTC. Translated: CASSFIAGVAYNEQFF.